The TCR beta chain described here comes from a study of blood T cell repertoires in COVID-19. The germline CDR1 and CDR2 sequences are LNHDA and SQIVND (reference sequence). The CDR3 sequence is 15 residues long. V was pared by 4 bases and J by 0 bases, with 9 bases between. The protocol was immunoSEQ multiplex PCR, while the TCRdb copy is restricted to in-frame clones and leaves out a portion. The table includes about 300,000 clones, approximately 84% detected once. The chain employs TRBV19 and TRBJ2-2; possible D gene TRBD1, 5 bases. The sequence derives from a human donor with COVID-19, enrolled during active disease. The donor label of this sample is uncertain. The source material was peripheral blood. The CDR3 DNA reads as TGTGCCAGTAGTAAAGCAGGGCCGAACACCGGGGAGCTGTTTTTT. Translation gives CASSKAGPNTGELFF. The full variable domain, completed using reference TRBV19 and TRBJ2-2, is DGGITQSPKYLFRKEGQNVTLSCEQNLNHDAMYWYRQDPGQGLRLIYYSQIVNDFQKGDIAEGYSVSREKKESFPLTVTSAQKNPTAFYLCASSKAGPNTGELFFGEGSRLTVL.